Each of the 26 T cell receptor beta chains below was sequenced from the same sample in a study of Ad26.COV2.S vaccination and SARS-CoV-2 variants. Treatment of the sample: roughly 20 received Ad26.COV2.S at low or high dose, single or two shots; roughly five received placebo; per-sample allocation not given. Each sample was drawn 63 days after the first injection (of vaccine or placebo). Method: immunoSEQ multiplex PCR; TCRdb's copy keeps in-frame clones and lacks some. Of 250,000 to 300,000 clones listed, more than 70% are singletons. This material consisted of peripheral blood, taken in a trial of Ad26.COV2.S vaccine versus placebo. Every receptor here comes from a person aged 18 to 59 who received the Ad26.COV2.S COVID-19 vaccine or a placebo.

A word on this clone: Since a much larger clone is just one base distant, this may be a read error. CDR3 sequence: CASSLGGGYTF. CDR3 DNA sequence: TGTGCCAGCAGCCTGGGGGGTGGCTACACCTTC. The J gene is TRBJ1-2, the V gene TRBV9; D possibly corresponds to TRBD1 (5 bases). This CDR3 has 11 amino acids. Germline loops: CDR1 SGDLS, CDR2 YYNGEE. V was shortened by 4 bases and J by 7 bases, with 8 bases between the two germline ends.

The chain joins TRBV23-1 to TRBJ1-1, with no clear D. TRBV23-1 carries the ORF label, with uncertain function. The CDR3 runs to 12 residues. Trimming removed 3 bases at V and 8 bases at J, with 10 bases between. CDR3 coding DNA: TGCGCCAGCAGTCACCGTGTTTTGGAAGCTTTCTTT. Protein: CASSHRVLEAFF.

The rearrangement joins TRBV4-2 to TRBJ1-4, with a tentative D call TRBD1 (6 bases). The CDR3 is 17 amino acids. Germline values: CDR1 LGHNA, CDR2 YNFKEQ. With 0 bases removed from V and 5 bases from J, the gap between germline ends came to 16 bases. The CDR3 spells CASSQDITTGGNEKLFF. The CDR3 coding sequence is TGTGCCAGCAGCCAAGATATCACGACAGGAGGGAATGAAAAACTGTTTTTT.

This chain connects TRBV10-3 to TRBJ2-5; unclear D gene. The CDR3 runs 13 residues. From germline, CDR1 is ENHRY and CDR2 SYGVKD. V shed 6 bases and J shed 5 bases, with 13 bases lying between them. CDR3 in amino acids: CAIRGGLWETQYF. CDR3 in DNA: TGTGCCATCAGGGGCGGATTGTGGGAGACCCAGTACTTC.

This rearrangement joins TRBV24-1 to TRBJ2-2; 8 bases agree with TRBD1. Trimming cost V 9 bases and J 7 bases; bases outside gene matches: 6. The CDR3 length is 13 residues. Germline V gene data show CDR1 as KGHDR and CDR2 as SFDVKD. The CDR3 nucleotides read TGTGCCACCTCCAGGGGGCTGGGCGGGGAGCTGTTTTTT. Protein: CATSRGLGGELFF.

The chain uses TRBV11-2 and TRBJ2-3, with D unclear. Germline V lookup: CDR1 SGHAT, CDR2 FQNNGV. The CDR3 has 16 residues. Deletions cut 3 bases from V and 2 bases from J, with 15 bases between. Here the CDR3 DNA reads TGTGCCAGCAGCTTCCCGCAAAGTGGGTCCACAGATACGCAGTATTTT. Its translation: CASSFPQSGSTDTQYF.

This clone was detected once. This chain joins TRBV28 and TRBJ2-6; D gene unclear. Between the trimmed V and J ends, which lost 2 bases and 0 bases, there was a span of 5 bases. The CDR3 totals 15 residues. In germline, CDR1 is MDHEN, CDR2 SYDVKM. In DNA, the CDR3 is TGTGCCAGCAGTTTAGGCAGCTCTGGGGCCAACGTCCTGACTTTC. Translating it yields CASSLGSSGANVLTF.

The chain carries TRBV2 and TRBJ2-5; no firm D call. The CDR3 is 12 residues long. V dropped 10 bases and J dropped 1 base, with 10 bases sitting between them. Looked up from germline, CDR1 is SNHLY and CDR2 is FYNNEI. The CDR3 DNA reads TGTGCCAACCATAGAGGCCAAGAGACCCAGTACTTC. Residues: CANHRGQETQYF.

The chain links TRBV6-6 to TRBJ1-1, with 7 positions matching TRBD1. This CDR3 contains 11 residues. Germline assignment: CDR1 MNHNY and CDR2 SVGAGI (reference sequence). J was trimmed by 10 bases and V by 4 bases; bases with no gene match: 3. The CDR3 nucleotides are TGTGCCAGCAGTTCCCAGGGGGGAGCTTTCTTT. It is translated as CASSSQGGAFF.

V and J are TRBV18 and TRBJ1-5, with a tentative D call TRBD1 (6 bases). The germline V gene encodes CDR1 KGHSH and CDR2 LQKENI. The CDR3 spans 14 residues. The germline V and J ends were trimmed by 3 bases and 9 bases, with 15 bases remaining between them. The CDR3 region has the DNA TGTGCCAGCTCACCGGAGGGGGTTGTTGGGCCCCAGCATTTT. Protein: CASSPEGVVGPQHF.

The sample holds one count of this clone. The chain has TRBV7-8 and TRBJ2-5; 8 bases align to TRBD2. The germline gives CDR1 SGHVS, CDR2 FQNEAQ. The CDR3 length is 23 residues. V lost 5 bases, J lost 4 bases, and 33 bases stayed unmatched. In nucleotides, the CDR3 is TGTGCCAGCAGCCCGAGGGAAAGCTTAATTACCCCGGGGGGGGGTGTGAAAAGAGAGACCCAGTACTTC. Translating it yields CASSPRESLITPGGGVKRETQYF.

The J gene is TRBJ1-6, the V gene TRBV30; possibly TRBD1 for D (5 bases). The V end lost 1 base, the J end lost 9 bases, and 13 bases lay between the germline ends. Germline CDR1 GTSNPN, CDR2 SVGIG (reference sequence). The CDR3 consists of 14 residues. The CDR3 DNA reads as TGTGCCTGGAGTGGGGACGGGGGTAGTTCACCCCTCCACTTT. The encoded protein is CAWSGDGGSSPLHF.

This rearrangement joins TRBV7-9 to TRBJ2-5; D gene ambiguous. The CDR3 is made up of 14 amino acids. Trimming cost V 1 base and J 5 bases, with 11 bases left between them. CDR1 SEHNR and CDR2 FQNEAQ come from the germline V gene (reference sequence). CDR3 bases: TGTGCCAGCAGCTTAGATAACTCTGAGGAGACCCAGTACTTC. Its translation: CASSLDNSEETQYF. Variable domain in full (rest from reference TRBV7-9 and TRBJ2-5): DTGVSQNPRHKITKRGQNVTFRCDPISEHNRLYWYRQTLGQGPEFLTYFQNEAQLEKSRLLSDRFSAERPKGSFSTLEIQRTEQGDSAMYLCASSLDNSEETQYFGPGTRLLVL.

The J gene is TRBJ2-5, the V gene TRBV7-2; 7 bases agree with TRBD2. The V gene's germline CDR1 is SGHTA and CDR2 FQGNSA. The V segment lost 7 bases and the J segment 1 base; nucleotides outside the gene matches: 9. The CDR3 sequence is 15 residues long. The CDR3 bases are TGTGCCAGCAACTCTATTCCGGGAGGCCAAGAGACCCAGTACTTC. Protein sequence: CASNSIPGGQETQYF. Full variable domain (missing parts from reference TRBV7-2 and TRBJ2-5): GAGVSQSPSNKVTEKGKDVELRCDPISGHTALYWYRQSLGQGLEFLIYFQGNSAPDKSGLPSDRFSAERTGGSVSTLTIQRTQQEDSAVYLCASNSIPGGQETQYFGPGTRLLVL.

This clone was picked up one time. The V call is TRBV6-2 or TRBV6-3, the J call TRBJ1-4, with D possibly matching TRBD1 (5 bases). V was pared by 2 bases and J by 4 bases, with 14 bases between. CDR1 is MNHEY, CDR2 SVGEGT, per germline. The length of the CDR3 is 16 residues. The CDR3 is CASSYPGTVDNEKLFF. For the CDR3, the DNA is TGTGCCAGCAGTTACCCCGGGACGGTAGATAATGAAAAACTGTTTTTT.

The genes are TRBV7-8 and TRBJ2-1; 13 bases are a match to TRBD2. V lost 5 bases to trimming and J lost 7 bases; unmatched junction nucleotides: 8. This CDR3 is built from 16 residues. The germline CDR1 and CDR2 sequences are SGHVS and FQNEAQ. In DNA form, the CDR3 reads TGTGCCAGCAGCCCCGGGACTAGCGGGGCCTCTAATGAGCAGTTCTTC. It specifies CASSPGTSGASNEQFF.

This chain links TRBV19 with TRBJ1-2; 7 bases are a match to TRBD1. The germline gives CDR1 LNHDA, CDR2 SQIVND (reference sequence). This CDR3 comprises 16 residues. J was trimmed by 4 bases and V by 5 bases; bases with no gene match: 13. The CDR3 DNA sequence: TGTGCCAGTAGTCTCCCAGGGGACAGCTCCTTCTATGGCTACACCTTC. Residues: CASSLPGDSSFYGYTF.

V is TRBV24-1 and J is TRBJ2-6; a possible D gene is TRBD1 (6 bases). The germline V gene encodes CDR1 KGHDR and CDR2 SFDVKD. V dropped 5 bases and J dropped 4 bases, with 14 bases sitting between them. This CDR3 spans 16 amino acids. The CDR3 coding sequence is TGTGCCACCAGTGTCTACAGGGCAGTAGGGGCCAACGTCCTGACTTTC. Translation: CATSVYRAVGANVLTF.

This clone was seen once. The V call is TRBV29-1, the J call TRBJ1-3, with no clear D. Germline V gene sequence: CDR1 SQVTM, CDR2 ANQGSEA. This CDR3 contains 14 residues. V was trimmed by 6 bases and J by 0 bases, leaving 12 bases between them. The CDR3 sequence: CSVEGGLSGNTIYF. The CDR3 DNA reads TGCAGCGTGGAGGGAGGTCTCTCTGGAAACACCATATATTTT.

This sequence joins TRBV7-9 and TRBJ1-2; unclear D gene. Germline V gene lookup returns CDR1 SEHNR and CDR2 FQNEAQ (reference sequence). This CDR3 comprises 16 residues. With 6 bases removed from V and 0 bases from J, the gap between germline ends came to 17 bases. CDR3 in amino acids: CASRIHESSPNYGYTF. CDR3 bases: TGTGCCAGCAGAATACATGAGAGTTCTCCTAACTATGGCTACACCTTC.

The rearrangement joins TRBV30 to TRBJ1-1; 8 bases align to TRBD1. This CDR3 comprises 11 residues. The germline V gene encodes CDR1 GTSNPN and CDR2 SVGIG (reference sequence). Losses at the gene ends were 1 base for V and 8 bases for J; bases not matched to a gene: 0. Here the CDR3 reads CAWSDRGEAFF. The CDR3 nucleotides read TGTGCCTGGAGTGACAGGGGGGAAGCTTTCTTT.

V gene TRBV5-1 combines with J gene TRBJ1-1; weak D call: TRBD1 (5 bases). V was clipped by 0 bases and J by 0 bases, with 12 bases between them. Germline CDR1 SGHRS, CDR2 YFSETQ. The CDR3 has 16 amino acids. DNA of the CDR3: TGCGCCAGCAGCTTGGTTCGGGGACTGCTGAACACTGAAGCTTTCTTT. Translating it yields CASSLVRGLLNTEAFF.

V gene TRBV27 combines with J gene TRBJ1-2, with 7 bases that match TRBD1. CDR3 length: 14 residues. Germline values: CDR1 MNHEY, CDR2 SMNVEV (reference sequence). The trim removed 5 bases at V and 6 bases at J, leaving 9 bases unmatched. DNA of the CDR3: TGTGCCAGCAGTACCCGGGACAGTCGGAATGGCTACACCTTC. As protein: CASSTRDSRNGYTF.

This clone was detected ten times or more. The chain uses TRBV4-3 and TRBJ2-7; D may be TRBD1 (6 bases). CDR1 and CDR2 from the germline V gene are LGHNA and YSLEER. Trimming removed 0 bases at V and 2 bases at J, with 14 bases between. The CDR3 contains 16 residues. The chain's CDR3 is CASSQDQQGGTYEQYF. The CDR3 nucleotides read TGCGCCAGCAGCCAAGATCAACAGGGTGGAACCTACGAGCAGTACTTC.

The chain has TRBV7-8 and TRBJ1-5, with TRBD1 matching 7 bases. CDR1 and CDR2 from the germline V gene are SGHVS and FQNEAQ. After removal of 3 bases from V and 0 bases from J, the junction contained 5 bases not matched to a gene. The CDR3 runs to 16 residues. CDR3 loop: CASSFGQGDSNQPQHF. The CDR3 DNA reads TGTGCCAGCAGCTTCGGTCAGGGGGATAGCAATCAGCCCCAGCATTTT.

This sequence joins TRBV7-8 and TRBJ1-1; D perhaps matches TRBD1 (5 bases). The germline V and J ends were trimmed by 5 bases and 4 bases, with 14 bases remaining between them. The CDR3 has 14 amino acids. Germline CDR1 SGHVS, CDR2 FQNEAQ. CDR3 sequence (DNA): TGTGCCAGCAGCCCAACCTCTAGGGGCACTGAAGCTTTCTTT. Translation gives CASSPTSRGTEAFF.